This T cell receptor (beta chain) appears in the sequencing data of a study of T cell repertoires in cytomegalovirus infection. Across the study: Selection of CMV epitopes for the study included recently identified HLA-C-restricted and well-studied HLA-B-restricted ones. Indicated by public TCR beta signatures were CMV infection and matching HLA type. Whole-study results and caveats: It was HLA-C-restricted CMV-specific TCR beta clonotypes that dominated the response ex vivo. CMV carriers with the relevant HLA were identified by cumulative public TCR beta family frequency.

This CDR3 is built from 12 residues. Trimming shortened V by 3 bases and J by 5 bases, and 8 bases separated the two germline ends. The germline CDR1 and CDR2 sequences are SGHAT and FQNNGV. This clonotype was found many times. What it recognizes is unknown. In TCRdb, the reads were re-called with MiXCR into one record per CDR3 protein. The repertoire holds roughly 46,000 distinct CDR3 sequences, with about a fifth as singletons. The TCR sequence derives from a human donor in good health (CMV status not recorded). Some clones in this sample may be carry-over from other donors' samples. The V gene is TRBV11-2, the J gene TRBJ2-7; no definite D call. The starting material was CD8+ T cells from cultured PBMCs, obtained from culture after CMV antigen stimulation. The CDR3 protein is CASSLGSHEQYF. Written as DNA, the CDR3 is TGTGCCAGCAGCTTGGGCAGTCACGAGCAGTACTTC.